The 12 T cell receptor beta chains below were found in one sample sequenced in a study of T cells in Graves' hyperthyroidism and ophthalmopathy (dated by TCRdb to between 2017 and 2020). The library was built by means of multiplex PCR. TCRdb names Illumina HiSeq 2000 as the instrument used. TCR beta CDR3 regions were amplified from RNA transcripts. A first-round RT-PCR of the TCR CDR3 used the HTBI primer set with the Qiagen OneStep RT-PCR kit. The public reads were reanalyzed by TCRdb: fastp trimming at Q25, MiXCR alignment, in-frame beta chains only. Every CDR3 protein is listed once, alongside the most common genes and DNA of its rows. The sample table shows hundreds of thousands of distinct CDR3 sequences, and around 21% are seen once. In total, the top ten clones hold over 30% of the sample. Material for sequencing was blood. These TCRs come from a man aged 30 to 39 with Graves' ophthalmopathy.

The rearrangement joins TRBV6-5 to TRBJ2-4; D remains ambiguous. This CDR3 has 14 amino acids. The V and J ends lost 2 bases and 0 bases respectively, with 5 bases between them. CDR1 and CDR2 from the germline V gene are MNHEY and SVGAGI. The CDR3 spells CASSYGVAKNIQYF. The CDR3 nucleotides read TGTGCCAGCAGTTACGGCGTAGCCAAAAACATTCAGTACTTC.

This clonotype was seen at least ten times. The rearrangement uses TRBV12-3 or TRBV12-4 and TRBJ1-1, with D uncertain. The CDR3 has 15 residues. V gave up 6 bases and J gave up 2 bases, with 16 bases separating them. The CDR3 DNA sequence: TGTGCCAGCAGGCGCCGAAAAATTAAAAACACTGAAGCTTTCTTT. Translating it yields CASRRRKIKNTEAFF.

In this sample, this clonotype turned up a few times. The gene calls are TRBV20-1 and TRBJ2-5, with 8 positions matching TRBD1. The CDR3 has 12 amino acids. V shed 7 bases, J shed 5 bases, and the junction held 6 bases outside the gene matches. Germline V lookup: CDR1 DFQATT, CDR2 SNEGSKA (reference sequence). CDR3 sequence reads: CSVDRGDETQYF. The CDR3 DNA follows: TGCAGTGTTGACAGGGGCGACGAGACCCAGTACTTC.

V usage is TRBV5-6 and J usage is TRBJ2-2; tentatively, D is TRBD2 (5 bases). The CDR3 loop spans 15 amino acids. The germline V gene has CDR1 SGHDT and CDR2 YYEEEE. The germline V and J ends were trimmed by 4 bases and 3 bases, with 13 bases remaining between them. CDR3 DNA: TGTGCCAGCAGCCTTCTGCGAGGGTACACCGGGGAGCTGTTTTTT. As protein: CASSLLRGYTGELFF.

The chain couples TRBV30 to TRBJ2-7; TRBD1 aligns across 8 bases. Germline-derived CDR1 and CDR2 are GTSNPN and SVGIG (reference sequence). The trim removed 3 bases at V and 5 bases at J, leaving 9 bases unmatched. The CDR3 is 14 amino acids. The CDR3 DNA is TGTGCCTGGAGAGGAAGACAGGGGTTCGACGAGCAGTACTTC. This translates into CAWRGRQGFDEQYF.

The chain has TRBV7-2 and TRBJ2-6, with TRBD1 matching 12 bases. The CDR3 sequence is 18 residues long. Germline V CDR1 and CDR2: SGHTA, FQGNSA. V lost 4 bases, J lost 4 bases, and 8 bases stayed unmatched. CDR3 DNA sequence: TGTGCCAGCAGCTCCGCCGGGACAGGGGGCAAAGGGGCCAACGTCCTGACTTTC. Translating it yields CASSSAGTGGKGANVLTF.

Many counts were recorded for this clonotype. V usage is TRBV12-3 or TRBV12-4 and J usage is TRBJ1-1; a weak D match, TRBD1 (5 bases). The CDR3 runs to 14 residues. Deletions cut 2 bases from V and 3 bases from J, with 10 bases between. The CDR3 reads CASSLQGSYTEAFF. The CDR3 DNA follows: TGTGCCAGCAGTTTACAGGGTTCGTACACTGAAGCTTTCTTT.

The rearrangement links TRBV6-2 or TRBV6-3 to TRBJ1-1; TRBD1 might be the D (5 bases). Germline lookup yields CDR1 MNHEY and CDR2 SVGEGT. This CDR3 region has 13 residues. Trimming took off 2 bases at V and 9 bases at J, with 13 bases between the two ends. CDR3 sequence: CASSYVDGGKAFF. CDR3 sequence (DNA): TGTGCCAGCAGTTACGTGGATGGGGGGAAAGCTTTCTTT.

This clonotype has only a few counts. The rearrangement joins TRBV5-1 to TRBJ2-1; TRBD2 agrees at 16 bases. V lost 3 bases and J lost 8; bases outside the gene matches: 14. The germline gives CDR1 SGHRS, CDR2 YFSETQ. The CDR3 sequence is 19 residues long. CDR3 region: CASSWPRGLAGGGDDEQFF. The DNA of the CDR3 is TGCGCCAGCAGCTGGCCGAGGGGACTAGCGGGAGGGGGGGACGATGAGCAGTTCTTC.

There are a few counts of this clonotype. A much larger clone differs by one base, so this may be a read error. The chain uses TRBV28 and TRBJ1-1, with D unresolved. Germline CDR1 MDHEN, CDR2 SYDVKM. This CDR3 is built from 15 residues. Trimming cost V 1 base and J 1 base, with 10 bases left between them. CDR3 residues: CASSLFVGKNTEAFF. CDR3 DNA sequence: TGTGCCAGCAGTTTATTCGTCGGGAAGAACACTGAAGCTTTCTTT.

The table lists this clonotype with a few counts. V usage is TRBV20-1 and J usage is TRBJ1-5, with a tentative D call TRBD1 (6 bases). Per the germline V gene, CDR1 is DFQATT and CDR2 is SNEGSKA (reference sequence). CDR3 length: 15 amino acids. The ends were cut back, 5 bases at V and 4 bases at J, with 18 bases in the middle. CDR3 sequence reads: CSARPGGAGNQPQHF. The CDR3 coding sequence is TGCAGTGCTCGGCCGGGGGGGGCGGGTAATCAGCCCCAGCATTTT.

This clonotype was detected only a few times. The chain links TRBV7-8 to TRBJ2-5, with D unresolved. Deletions cut 1 base from V and 6 bases from J, with 6 bases between. This CDR3 is 12 amino acids long. Germline V CDR1 and CDR2: SGHVS, FQNEAQ. CDR3 nucleotide sequence: TGTGCCAGCAGCTTAGAGTTGCAGACCCAGTACTTC. The encoded protein is CASSLELQTQYF.